This record looks at one TCR beta chain sequence and its context. Its antigen is unknown. No base quality information exists; no much larger clone differs at one position. This record comes from a study of cytomegalovirus exposure and HLA in healthy donors (dated by TCRdb to the late 2010s). Notes on the research overall: The approximately 710 repertoires of the first cohort and the roughly 110 validation repertoires were produced on the same platform, according to a later analysis. The study was designed to test whether signatures of past pathogen exposure could be identified by cataloging public T cell receptors. In addition to the first cohort of around 670 subjects, a separate validation cohort of approximately 120 different subjects was used. High-throughput TCR immunosequencing, statistical association of individual TCRs with disease status, and machine learning were combined to predict cytomegalovirus infection status.

V and J lose 3 bases and 3 bases, and a span of 14 bases separates them. The germline V gene (reference sequence) yields SEHNR for CDR1 and FQNEAQ for CDR2. The CDR3 contains 15 residues, cysteine and phenylalanine counted. The CDR3 DNA has 45 bases and is translated from base 1. Separate from the approximately 700-subject first cohort, the validation cohort of 95 to 150 subjects was the group to which the donors belonged. Broad study findings and their caveats: Most TCR sequences were observed very rarely across donors, whereas some public TCRs were present in many individuals. The authors suggested that the approach could potentially be generalized to other disease states and immunological phenotypes. In a later analysis, TCRs clustered in the first cohort were found to also tend to co-occur in the 120 validation repertoires, with approximately 94% of cluster scores above 0. A few of the identified cytomegalovirus-associated TCR beta chains were confirmed in vitro to be specific for cytomegalovirus antigens. A later analysis had no HLA typing for the validation cohort, so co-occurrence there was scored across all 120 or so repertoires. The study listed 164 TCR beta chains as associated with cytomegalovirus. The classifier was reported to diagnose cytomegalovirus status with high specificity and sensitivity in both the original and validation cohorts.

The library relied on the immunoSEQ multiplex PCR assay. The study's own analysis went as follows. A statistical classification framework was developed to diagnose cytomegalovirus status using the catalog of TCR beta chain sequences. This is the immuneACCESS table as TCRdb keeps it, with only in-frame sequences that have V and J called. A part of the clones is gone; compared with another copy, unresolved V genes explain less than half, and the rest is unexplained. V and J calls and clone size follow that table, whereas D and trimming were derived from the DNA. Across this sample there are more than 100,000 clones, with approximately 87% seen only once. Jointly, the top ten make up about 6% of the sample.

The chain is assembled from TRBV7-9 and TRBJ1-2; TRBD1 might be the D gene, on 6 matching bases. Sequencing was performed on PBMCs. The clonotype originates from a young woman in good health and CMV-seropositive. The CDR3 in this case is CASSLGGTSHYGYTF. The base sequence is TGTGCCAGCAGCTTGGGGGGGACATCGCACTATGGCTACACCTTC.